The clone carrying this T cell receptor beta chain was detected only once. Its target is unknown. The sample belongs to a study of T cell responses to AZD1222 COVID-19 vaccine. Study as a whole: Pooling of second doses given at about 4 or about 12 weeks was done.

The protocol was immunoSEQ multiplex PCR, while the TCRdb copy is restricted to in-frame clones and leaves out a portion. The sample lists some 110,000 clones; about 90% were seen once. General study points: Breadth and depth of Spike-specific TCRs rose after two AZD1222 doses. There were repertoire samples only from the period after the peak T cell response.

With V trimmed by 8 bases and J by 6 bases, 3 bases remained unmatched. The V gene's germline CDR1 is MDHEN and CDR2 SYDVKM. CDR3 length equals 12 residues. The sequence derives from an adult in good health. The rearrangement uses TRBV28 and TRBJ2-7; the match to TRBD1 covers 11 bases. The sample consisted of peripheral blood, taken on day 0 of AZD1222 vaccination. CDR3 amino acids: CASGQGAGEQYF. The DNA of the CDR3 is TGTGCCAGCGGACAGGGGGCCGGCGAGCAGTACTTC.